Given below is one TCR beta chain in context. Antigen specificity is unknown. The data derive from a study of cytomegalovirus exposure and HLA in healthy donors. About the study: Among the 400 or so donors who were genotyped, 81% fell in the genetic ancestry cluster that is associated with self-reported Caucasian donors.

Primers: 60 Vbeta forward and 13 Jbeta reverse. Assay used: immunoSEQ multiplex PCR; TCRdb lists only in-frame clones, some missing. The sample includes about 140,000 clones, approximately 80% of them seen just once. Points from the study as a whole: A previous analysis found most TCR beta V segments productive roughly 87% or roughly 30% of the time. Later analysis identified a missense DCLRE1C variant that was linked to TCR beta V- and J-gene trimming.

The specimen was PBMCs. The TCR comes from a man aged 45-65 years in good health and CMV-seronegative.

Written as DNA, the CDR3 is TGTGCCAGCAGTCCTCCGGGACACGGGTACTATGAGCAGTTCTTC. Its translation: CASSPPGHGYYEQFF. The chain uses TRBV7-9 and TRBJ2-1, with D maybe TRBD1 (6 bases). V was trimmed by 6 bases and J by 8 bases, leaving 20 bases between them. Germline CDR1 and CDR2: SEHNR and FQNEAQ (reference sequence). The CDR3 totals 15 residues.